This TCR beta chain was documented in a study of T cells in Graves' hyperthyroidism and ophthalmopathy. RNA transcripts yielded amplified TCR beta CDR3 regions. The HTBI primer set drove a first-round RT-PCR of the TCR CDR3. TCRdb reprocessed the multiplex PCR reads via MiXCR and lists one record per CDR3 protein. This table holds around 420,000 distinct CDR3 sequences, roughly an eighth found once. CDR1 and CDR2 from the germline V gene are LNHNV and YYDKDF (reference sequence). CDR3 length equals 15 residues. With 1 base removed from V and 2 bases from J, the gap between germline ends came to 11 bases. The sample holds many counts of this clonotype.

This chain links TRBV15 with TRBJ1-2; the D is unclear. The sequence came from a young woman with Graves' hyperthyroidism. The sequenced sample was blood. This CDR3 is CATSRGPDANYGYTF. In DNA form, the CDR3 reads TGTGCCACCAGCAGAGGACCGGACGCCAACTATGGCTACACCTTC.